One and the same sample provided the 2 T cell receptor beta chains below, sequenced in a study of T cell repertoires in cytomegalovirus infection. What these receptors recognize is not known. TCRdb re-called the reads with MiXCR, one entry per CDR3 protein. The data contain a few hundred thousand distinct CDR3 sequences, 30% to 40% of them singletons. The sample in question was cultured PBMCs, obtained from culture after CMV antigen stimulation. These receptor sequences come from a human donor in good health (CMV status not recorded). Some clones in this sample may be carry-over from other donors' samples.

This chain joins TRBV28 and TRBJ1-2, with TRBD1 matching 7 bases. Germline V gene data show CDR1 as MDHEN and CDR2 as SYDVKM. There are 14 residues in the CDR3. V lost 6 bases to trimming and J lost 8 bases; unmatched junction nucleotides: 12. The CDR3 DNA reads as TGTGCCAGCAGCCCGGGACAGATCAAATGGGGCTACACCTTC. Its protein is CASSPGQIKWGYTF.

J is TRBJ2-7 and V is TRBV7-8; TRBD1 is a possible D gene (9 bases). The V end was cut by 1 base, the J end by 6 bases, with 25 bases between. CDR1 SGHVS and CDR2 FQNEAQ come from the germline V gene. CDR3 length: 18 residues. In DNA form, the CDR3 reads TGTGCCAGCAGCTTAGAATTTCCCGGGACAGGGACTAGGGGCGAGCAGTACTTC. Amino acid sequence: CASSLEFPGTGTRGEQYF.